The sequence of this T cell receptor beta chain was determined in a study of identical twins. In TCRdb, the 5' RACE reads were re-called with MiXCR into one record per CDR3 protein. Of 690,000 or so distinct CDR3 sequences detected, roughly 8% appear once; the ten largest clones hold 0.75% to 1%. This sample also appeared in a second study, on yellow fever vaccine responses in identical twins.

The material sequenced was PBMCs. The clonotype originates from a woman between 18 and 30 years old in good health.

CDR3 nucleotide sequence: TGTGCCAGCAGGAGACCCGACGGGGGATACATGAACACTGAAGCTTTCTTT. The encoded protein is CASRRPDGGYMNTEAFF. The chain carries TRBV12-3 or TRBV12-4 and TRBJ1-1; perhaps TRBD1 as D (5 bases). CDR3 size: 17 residues. V was clipped by 6 bases and J by 0 bases, with 20 bases between them.